This is a list of T cell receptor beta chains from one sample in a study of Ad26.COV2.S vaccination and SARS-CoV-2 variants. Sequencing was performed with immunoSEQ multiplex PCR; in TCRdb, only in-frame clones are kept and a portion is missing. The table records about 350,000 clones, about 91% of them present only once. The input for sequencing was peripheral blood, taken after recovery from COVID-19. Receptor source: a human donor who had recovered from COVID-19. Both conserved end residues are part of each CDR3. A D gene is named only where the DNA matches it firmly. Clone size is not always given. Where it is, it says once, few, many or a class for expanded clones.

V gene	clone size	J gene	D gene	CDR3 protein	CDR3 DNA
TRBV12-3/TRBV12-4	NA	TRBJ2-5	NA	CASSLSQQETQYF	TGTGCCAGCAGTTTAAGCCAGCAAGAGACCCAGTACTTC
TRBV3-1/TRBV3-2	few	TRBJ1-1	NA	CASSRNRAADTEAFF	TGTGCCAGCAGCCGGAACAGGGCCGCGGACACTGAAGCTTTCTTT
TRBV6-4	once	TRBJ1-2	NA	CASSADSRANYGYTF	TGTGCCAGCAGTGCGGACAGCCGGGCTAACTATGGCTACACCTTC
TRBV27	NA	TRBJ2-7	TRBD2	CASAPGGGRVDEQYF	TGTGCCAGCGCCCCCGGGGGGGGGCGCGTCGACGAGCAGTACTTC
TRBV3-1/TRBV3-2	few	TRBJ1-3	NA	CATQADGGNTIYF	TGTGCCACCCAGGCCGACGGTGGAAACACCATATATTTT
TRBV7-2	NA	TRBJ2-2	TRBD2	CASSIPRGGANTGELFF	TGTGCCAGCAGCATCCCCCGTGGGGGGGCGAACACCGGGGAGCTGTTTTTT
TRBV19	NA	TRBJ2-1	NA	CASTLGYADNEQFF	TGTGCCAGTACGTTGGGGTATGCGGACAATGAGCAGTTCTTC
TRBV5-5	NA	TRBJ2-7	NA	CASSLEVAGPLTYEQYF	TGTGCCAGCAGCTTGGAGGTGGCAGGGCCCTTGACCTACGAGCAGTACTTC
TRBV3-1/TRBV3-2	NA	TRBJ1-3	NA	CASSRHRIPSGNTIYF	TGTGCCAGCAGCCGACACAGGATTCCCTCTGGAAACACCATATATTTT
TRBV9	NA	TRBJ1-5	TRBD1	CASRAKPQGAGDQPQHF	TGTGCCAGCAGGGCGAAACCTCAGGGGGCGGGGGATCAGCCCCAGCATTTT
TRBV7-7	NA	TRBJ2-1	NA	CASSFGGAAYNEQFF	TGTGCTAGCAGCTTCGGTGGAGCCGCCTACAATGAGCAGTTCTTC
TRBV7-9	NA	TRBJ1-4	TRBD1	CASSPARGSLEKLFF	TGTGCCAGCAGCCCCGCCAGGGGGAGTTTGGAAAAACTGTTTTTT
TRBV7-9	NA	TRBJ1-1	TRBD1	CASSRDRQGPMNTEAFF	TGTGCCAGCAGCCGAGACCGACAGGGGCCTATGAACACTGAAGCTTTCTTT
TRBV5-1	once	TRBJ1-4	TRBD1	CASSDQGATNEKLFF	TGCGCCAGCAGCGATCAGGGGGCTACTAATGAAAAACTGTTTTTT
TRBV11-2	NA	TRBJ2-1	NA	CASSSPRGYNEQFF	TGTGCCAGCAGCTCCCCGAGGGGATACAATGAGCAGTTCTTC
TRBV5-1	NA	TRBJ1-1	TRBD1	CASSLRQGTNTEAFF	TGCGCCAGCAGCTTACGACAGGGGACGAACACTGAAGCTTTCTTT